This is a list of T cell receptor beta chains from one sample in a study of CD8 T cells in Susac syndrome. TCRdb itself ran the immunoSEQ multiplex PCR reads through MiXCR, one entry per CDR3 protein. This sample yields a few hundred thousand distinct CDR3 sequences, of which 75% to 85% are seen a single time; around 0.21% belongs to the top ten. The sequenced sample was CD8+ T cells from PBMCs. All receptors come from a human donor with multiple sclerosis. CDR3s include the opening cysteine and the closing phenylalanine or tryptophan. A D gene is named only where the DNA matches it firmly. Not all rows give a size; the values are once, few, many and, for expanded clones, a class.

abundance,d_gene,j_gene,v_gene,CDR3nt,CDR3aa
.,.,TRBJ2-5,TRBV7-8,TGTGCCATCATGGTACAGGGTAGGGAGACCCAGTACTTC,CAIMVQGRETQYF
.,.,TRBJ1-4,TRBV7-9,TGTGCCAGCAGCCCCATAAGGGGAGAAGCTAATGAAAAACTGTTTTTT,CASSPIRGEANEKLFF
.,.,TRBJ2-2,TRBV4-3,TGCGCCAGCAGCCAAGATCCGGACATATCCAAAGGGAACACCGGGGAGCTGTTTTTT,CASSQDPDISKGNTGELFF
few,.,TRBJ2-2,TRBV6-6,TGTGCCAGCACCGAGACAGGCCCGAACACCGGGGAGCTGTTTTTT,CASTETGPNTGELFF
.,.,TRBJ2-6,TRBV6-1,TGTGCCAGCAGTACGGGGAAGGCTCCCGGGGCCAACGTCCTGACTTTC,CASSTGKAPGANVLTF
few,TRBD2,TRBJ2-1,TRBV4-3,TGCGCCAGCAGCCAAGTGGCGGGAGGGTCATACAATGAGCAGTTCTTC,CASSQVAGGSYNEQFF
.,.,TRBJ1-1,TRBV29-1,TGCAGCGTTGTCAGGGAGGGGAACACTGAAGCTTTCTTT,CSVVREGNTEAFF
.,.,TRBJ1-1,TRBV28,TGTGCCAGCAGAATTCGGCGGTACACGAACACTGAAGCTTTCTTT,CASRIRRYTNTEAFF
.,TRBD2,TRBJ2-5,TRBV20-1,TGCAGTGCTAGAGGGGACTACCGAGATTACCAAGAGACCCAGTACTTC,CSARGDYRDYQETQYF
.,TRBD2,TRBJ2-1,TRBV5-4,TGTGCCAGCAGCTTGGTTCAAGGGACTACCCAAGGGAATGAGCAGTTCTTC,CASSLVQGTTQGNEQFF
.,TRBD1,TRBJ1-2,TRBV4-3,TGCGCCAGCAGCCAAGACCGGGCCGGACAGGGGACCTACTATGGCTACACCTTC,CASSQDRAGQGTYYGYTF
.,.,TRBJ1-2,TRBV20-1,TGCAGTGCTAGAGATCCCTCAGAAGTAAGACGCTATGGCTACACCTTC,CSARDPSEVRRYGYTF
once,.,TRBJ2-3,TRBV28,TGTGCCAGCAGTCGTCCCCGGGAGCGGTTAACAGATACGCAGTATTTT,CASSRPRERLTDTQYF
.,TRBD1,TRBJ2-1,TRBV3-1,TGTGCCAGCAGCCAAGCCCCCGTCGGACAGGGTAATGAGCAGTTCTTC,CASSQAPVGQGNEQFF
.,.,TRBJ2-1,TRBV2,TGTGCCACTAAGGAGGGGTTGAGCTCCTACAATGAGCAGTTCTTC,CATKEGLSSYNEQFF
once,.,TRBJ1-2,TRBV11-2,TGTGCCAGCAGCTTAGTGGGGACCTATGGCTACACCTTC,CASSLVGTYGYTF
.,.,TRBJ2-6,TRBV29-1,TGCAGCGTTGGGGAGGCCTCGTCTGGGGCCAACGTCCTGACTTTC,CSVGEASSGANVLTF
.,.,TRBJ2-6,TRBV28,TGTGCCAGCACCACAACAGGAGTCTCTGGGGCCAACGTCCTGACTTTC,CASTTTGVSGANVLTF
once,TRBD1,TRBJ1-3,TRBV11-2,TGTGCCAGCAGCACGACAGGGCCTGGAAACACCATATATTTT,CASSTTGPGNTIYF
.,.,TRBJ1-1,TRBV28,TGTGCCAGCAGTTCCAGACTGAACACTGAAGCTTTCTTT,CASSSRLNTEAFF
.,.,TRBJ2-2,TRBV27,TGTGCCAGCAGTCCGCACCCGGGGGCCCCCGGGGAGCTGTTTTTT,CASSPHPGAPGELFF
few,TRBD2,TRBJ2-3,TRBV4-2,TGTGCCAGCAGCCAGCCGGCTAGCGGAGCCACAGATACGCAGTATTTT,CASSQPASGATDTQYF
.,.,TRBJ2-7,TRBV2,TGTGCCAGCAGGGAACAGGACTATATCTTATACGAGCAGTACTTC,CASREQDYILYEQYF
.,TRBD2,TRBJ2-7,TRBV20-1,TGCAGTGCTAGGGAAAGTAGCGGGACGACCTACGAGCAGTACTTC,CSARESSGTTYEQYF
.,TRBD2,TRBJ2-1,TRBV6-2/TRBV6-3,TGTGCCAGCAGTTATCCGCTAGCGGGAGGTGAGCAGTTCTTC,CASSYPLAGGEQFF
.,TRBD1,TRBJ1-1,TRBV4-3,TGCGCCAGCAGCCAAGAGTCGAGGACAGGGTTGAACACTGAAGCTTTCTTT,CASSQESRTGLNTEAFF
.,TRBD1,TRBJ1-1,TRBV19,TGTGCCAGTACCCCCTGGACAGGTTCGGACACTGAAGCTTTCTTT,CASTPWTGSDTEAFF
.,TRBD2,TRBJ2-3,TRBV9,TGTGCCAGCAGCGTAGCTGGTCTAGCGGGAGGCCGGGAGGAAAATACGCAGTATTTT,CASSVAGLAGGREENTQYF
.,TRBD1,TRBJ2-7,TRBV5-4,TGTGCCGCCAATGGCGAACAGGGGAGCTCCTACGAGCAGTACTTC,CAANGEQGSSYEQYF
.,.,TRBJ1-2,TRBV4-2,TGTGCCAGCAGCCAAATCCCGGGACGGCCTAACTATGGCTACACCTTC,CASSQIPGRPNYGYTF
.,TRBD2,TRBJ2-3,TRBV7-6,TGTGCCAGCAGCTTATGGTCTAGCGGGAAAGTAGATACGCAGTATTTT,CASSLWSSGKVDTQYF
.,.,TRBJ1-5,TRBV16,TGTGCCAGCAGCCCCCAGGACCGTTATAGCAATCAGCCCCAGCATTTT,CASSPQDRYSNQPQHF
few,.,TRBJ2-5,TRBV7-9,TGTGCCAGCAGCTTGATGGAGACCCAGTACTTC,CASSLMETQYF
.,TRBD2,TRBJ2-1,TRBV27,TGTGCCAGCACCCTGGGGACTAGCGGGCGCGGTGAGCAGTTCTTC,CASTLGTSGRGEQFF
.,.,TRBJ2-1,TRBV14,TGTGCCAGCAGCCAAGACCCGGGACCACCCCGCTCCTACAATGAGCAGTTCTTC,CASSQDPGPPRSYNEQFF
once,.,TRBJ2-7,TRBV7-3,TGTGCCAGCAGCTTAAGAGGCTTGGCCGGGACTCGCTACGGGCAGTACTTC,CASSLRGLAGTRYGQYF
.,TRBD2,TRBJ2-1,TRBV19,TGTGCCAGTACCCGAGGAACTAGCGGGAGGTTCAATGAGCAGTTCTTC,CASTRGTSGRFNEQFF
.,TRBD2,TRBJ2-1,TRBV18,TGTGCCAGCTCTTGGGGAGGGGAGCAGTTCTTC,CASSWGGEQFF
.,TRBD1,TRBJ2-7,TRBV6-5,TGTGCCAGCAGTTACTCGGGGACAGGGCACTACGAGCAGTACTTC,CASSYSGTGHYEQYF
.,TRBD2,TRBJ2-7,TRBV20-1,TGCAGTGCTACCCCATTCGGAGCGGGGGGGAGCTCCTACGAGCAGTACTTC,CSATPFGAGGSSYEQYF
few,TRBD2,TRBJ2-1,TRBV7-2,TGTGCCAGCAGCCCTAGCGGGCTCAGCTCCTACAATGAGCAGTTCTTC,CASSPSGLSSYNEQFF
.,TRBD1,TRBJ2-7,TRBV11-2,TGTGCCAGCAGCTCCTTAACTTTACAGGGGGGAAGATCCTACGAGCAGTACTTC,CASSSLTLQGGRSYEQYF
.,TRBD2,TRBJ2-1,TRBV6-2/TRBV6-3,TGTGCCAGCAGTTACTCGGGTAGCGGGAACTACAATGAGCAGTTCTTC,CASSYSGSGNYNEQFF
.,.,TRBJ2-2,TRBV19,TGTGCCAGTAGTATACAAGCGTCCGGGGAGCTGTTTTTT,CASSIQASGELFF
.,TRBD2,TRBJ2-1,TRBV27,TGTGCCAGCAGTTACGGACTAGCGGGGACCAGCTCCTACAATGAGCAGTTCTTC,CASSYGLAGTSSYNEQFF